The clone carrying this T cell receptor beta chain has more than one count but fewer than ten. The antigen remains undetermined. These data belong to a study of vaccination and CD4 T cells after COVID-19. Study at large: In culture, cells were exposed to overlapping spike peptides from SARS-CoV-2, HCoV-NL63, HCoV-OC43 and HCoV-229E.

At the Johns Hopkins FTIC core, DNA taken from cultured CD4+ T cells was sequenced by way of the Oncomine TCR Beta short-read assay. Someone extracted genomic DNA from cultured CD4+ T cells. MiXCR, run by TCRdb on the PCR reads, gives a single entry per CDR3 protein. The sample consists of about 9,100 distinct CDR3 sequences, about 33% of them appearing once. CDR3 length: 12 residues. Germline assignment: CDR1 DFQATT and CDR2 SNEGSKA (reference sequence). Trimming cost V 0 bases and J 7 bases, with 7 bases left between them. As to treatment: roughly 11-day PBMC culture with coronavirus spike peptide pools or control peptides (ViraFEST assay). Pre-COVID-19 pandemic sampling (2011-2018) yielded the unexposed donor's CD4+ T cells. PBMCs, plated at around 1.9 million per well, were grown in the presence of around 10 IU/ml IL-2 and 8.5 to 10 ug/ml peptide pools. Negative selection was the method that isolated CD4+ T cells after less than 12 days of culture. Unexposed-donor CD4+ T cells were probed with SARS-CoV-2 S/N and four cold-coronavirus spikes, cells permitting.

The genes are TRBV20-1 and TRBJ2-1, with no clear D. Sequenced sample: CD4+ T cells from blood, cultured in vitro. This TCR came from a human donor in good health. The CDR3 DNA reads TGCAGTGCTAGAGATTATAAGAATGAGCAGTTCTTC. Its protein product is CSARDYKNEQFF.